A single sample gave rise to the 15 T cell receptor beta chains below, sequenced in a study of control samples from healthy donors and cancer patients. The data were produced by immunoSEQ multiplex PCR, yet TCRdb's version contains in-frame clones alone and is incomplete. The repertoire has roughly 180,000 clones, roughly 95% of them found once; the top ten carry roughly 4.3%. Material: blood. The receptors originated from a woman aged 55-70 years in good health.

CDR3 coding DNA: TGTGCCAGCAGTTATTCGGCAGGGGATTCACCCCTCCACTTT. The encoded protein is CASSYSAGDSPLHF. This sequence joins TRBV2 and TRBJ1-6; D is possibly TRBD1 (6 bases). V was cut by 5 bases and J by 8 bases, with 13 bases left in between. The CDR3 is 14 amino acids. Germline-derived CDR1 and CDR2 are SNHLY and FYNNEI.

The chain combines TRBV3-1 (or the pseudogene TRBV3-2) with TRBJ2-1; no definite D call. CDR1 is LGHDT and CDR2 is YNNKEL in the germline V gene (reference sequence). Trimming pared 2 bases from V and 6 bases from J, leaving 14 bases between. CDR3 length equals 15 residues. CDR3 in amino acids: CASSQQRHSFNEQFF. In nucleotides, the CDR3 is TGTGCCAGCAGCCAACAGAGGCACTCATTCAATGAGCAGTTCTTC.

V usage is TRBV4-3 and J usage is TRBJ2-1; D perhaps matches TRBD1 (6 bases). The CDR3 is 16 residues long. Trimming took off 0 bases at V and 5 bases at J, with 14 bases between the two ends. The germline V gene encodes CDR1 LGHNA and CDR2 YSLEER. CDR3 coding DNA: TGCGCCAGCAGCCAAGATCGCAGGGGTACAAACAATGAGCAGTTCTTC. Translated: CASSQDRRGTNNEQFF.

This chain's CDR3 is CASSIDRLAGNGETQYF. As DNA, the CDR3 is TGTGCCAGTAGTATAGATCGTCTAGCGGGGAATGGAGAGACCCAGTACTTC. V usage is TRBV19 and J usage is TRBJ2-5; TRBD2 agrees at 9 bases. Trimming at V came to 0 bases and at J to 4 bases, leaving 9 bases not matched to a gene. Germline V gives CDR1 LNHDA, CDR2 SQIVND (reference sequence). CDR3 length: 17 residues.

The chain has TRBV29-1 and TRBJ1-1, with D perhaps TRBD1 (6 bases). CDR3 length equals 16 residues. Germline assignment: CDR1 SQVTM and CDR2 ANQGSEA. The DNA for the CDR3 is TGCCTGACATCGACAGGTTCCCGACCGTTGAACACTGAAGCTTTCTTT. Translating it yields CLTSTGSRPLNTEAFF.

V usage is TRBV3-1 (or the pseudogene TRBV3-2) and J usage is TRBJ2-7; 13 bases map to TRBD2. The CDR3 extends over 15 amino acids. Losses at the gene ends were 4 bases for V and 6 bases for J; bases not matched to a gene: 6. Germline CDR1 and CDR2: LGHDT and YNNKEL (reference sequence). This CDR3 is CASSPGLAGRGEQYF. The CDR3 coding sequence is TGTGCCAGCAGCCCGGGACTAGCGGGGAGAGGCGAGCAGTACTTC.

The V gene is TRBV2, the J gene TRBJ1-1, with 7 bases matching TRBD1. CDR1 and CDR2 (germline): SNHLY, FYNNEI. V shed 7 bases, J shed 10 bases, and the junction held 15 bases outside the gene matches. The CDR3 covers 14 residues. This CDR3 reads CASTSGTVTYRAFF. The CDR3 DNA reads TGTGCCAGCACATCAGGGACAGTTACGTACCGAGCTTTCTTT.

The CDR3 reads CASSLDTLGYQPQHF. The CDR3, as DNA: TGTGCCAGCAGCTTAGATACTCTGGGGTATCAGCCCCAGCATTTT. This sequence joins TRBV7-6 and TRBJ1-5; D gene uncertain. Germline-derived CDR1 and CDR2 are SGHVS and FNYEAQ. CDR3 length equals 15 residues. V shed 1 base and J shed 5 bases, with 12 bases lying between them.

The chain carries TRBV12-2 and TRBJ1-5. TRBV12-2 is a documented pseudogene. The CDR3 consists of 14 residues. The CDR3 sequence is CASRPGPARQPQHF. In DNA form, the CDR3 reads TGTGCAAGTCGCCCCGGTCCAGCGCGGCAGCCCCAGCATTTT.

Here the CDR3 DNA reads TGCGCCAGCAGACTAGCGGGGGCATACGAGCAGTACTTC. This gives the protein CASRLAGAYEQYF. V gene TRBV5-1 combines with J gene TRBJ2-7, with TRBD2 matching 11 bases. This CDR3 comprises 13 residues. The trim removed 5 bases at V and 4 bases at J, leaving 2 bases unmatched. Germline CDR1 reads SGHRS; CDR2 reads YFSETQ.

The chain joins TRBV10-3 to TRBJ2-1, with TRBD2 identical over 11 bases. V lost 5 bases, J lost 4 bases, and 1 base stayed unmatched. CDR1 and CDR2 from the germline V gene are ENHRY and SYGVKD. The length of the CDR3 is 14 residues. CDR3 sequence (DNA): TGTGCCATCAGTCTAGCGGGGGGTTACAATGAGCAGTTCTTC. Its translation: CAISLAGGYNEQFF.

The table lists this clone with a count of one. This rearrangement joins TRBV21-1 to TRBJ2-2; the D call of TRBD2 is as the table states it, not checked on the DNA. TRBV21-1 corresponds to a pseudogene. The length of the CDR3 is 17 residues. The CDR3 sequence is CASSKATTGPGTGELFF. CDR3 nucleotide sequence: TGTGCCAGCAGCAAAGCCACGACGGGTCCGGGCACCGGGGAGCTGTTTTTT.

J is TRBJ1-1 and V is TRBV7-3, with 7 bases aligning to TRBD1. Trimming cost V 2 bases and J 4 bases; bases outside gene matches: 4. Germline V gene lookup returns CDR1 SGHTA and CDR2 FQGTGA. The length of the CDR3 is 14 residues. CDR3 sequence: CASSLQGGSTEAFF. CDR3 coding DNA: TGTGCCAGCAGCTTACAGGGGGGGAGCACTGAAGCTTTCTTT.

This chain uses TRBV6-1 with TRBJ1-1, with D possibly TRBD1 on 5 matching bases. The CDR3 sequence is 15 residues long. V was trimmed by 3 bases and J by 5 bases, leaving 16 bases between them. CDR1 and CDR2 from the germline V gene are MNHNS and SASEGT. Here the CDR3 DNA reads TGTGCCAGCAGTGAGAGGGGCGCGATTCGGACTGAAGCTTTCTTT. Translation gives CASSERGAIRTEAFF.

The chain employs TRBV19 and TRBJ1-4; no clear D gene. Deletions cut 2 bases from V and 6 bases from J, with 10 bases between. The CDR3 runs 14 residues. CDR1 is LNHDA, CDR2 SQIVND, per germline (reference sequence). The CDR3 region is CASSIMVADEKLFF. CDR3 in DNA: TGTGCCAGTAGTATAATGGTGGCAGATGAAAAACTGTTTTTT.